This passage covers 12 T cell receptor beta chains from one sample sequenced in a study of T-cell memory formation after mild COVID-19. TCRdb itself ran the 5' RACE reads through MiXCR, one entry per CDR3 protein. The table shows around 180,000 distinct CDR3 sequences, with around 20% occurring only once. Sequenced material: PBMCs or a T cell subset sorted from them (not recorded which). These receptors originate from a man younger than 35 who had mild COVID-19 (a few samples of this study predate the infection). Cell type and time point are not known.

This clonotype was picked up many times. The chain has TRBV4-2 and TRBJ2-1; unclear D gene. CDR1 and CDR2 from the germline V gene are LGHNA and YNFKEQ. The V end lost 1 base, the J end lost 10 bases, and 11 bases lay between the germline ends. This CDR3 has 13 amino acids. The CDR3 loop is CASSQGTLGEQFF. The CDR3 DNA sequence: TGTGCCAGCAGCCAAGGAACACTTGGAGAGCAGTTCTTC.

This chain joins TRBV20-1 and TRBJ1-1; the match to TRBD1 covers 7 bases. The trim removed 2 bases at V and 13 bases at J, leaving 13 bases unmatched. Germline lookup yields CDR1 DFQATT and CDR2 SNEGSKA (reference sequence). The CDR3 loop spans 13 amino acids. DNA of the CDR3: TGCAGTGCTAGACTTGGGAGGGGGCGCCTGGTTTTCTTT. Its translation is CSARLGRGRLVFF.

This clonotype was recorded once. The chain combines TRBV5-6 with TRBJ2-3; tentatively, D is TRBD1 (5 bases). Germline V gene data show CDR1 as SGHDT and CDR2 as YYEEEE. The length of the CDR3 is 14 residues. V was trimmed by 3 bases and J by 3 bases, leaving 11 bases between them. This chain's CDR3 is CASSSRDRTDTQYF. In DNA form, the CDR3 reads TGTGCCAGCAGCTCCAGGGATCGGACAGATACGCAGTATTTT.

This clonotype was counted only a few times. The chain recombines TRBV20-1 with TRBJ1-5, with a possible D match to TRBD1 (5 bases). The CDR3 is made up of 16 amino acids. Germline CDR1 DFQATT, CDR2 SNEGSKA (reference sequence). Trimming cost V 1 base and J 5 bases, with 18 bases left between them. CDR3 protein: CSARVPRGLEDQPQHF. CDR3 in DNA: TGCAGTGCTAGAGTTCCACGGGGCCTTGAGGATCAGCCCCAGCATTTT.

V gene TRBV5-5 combines with J gene TRBJ1-1; 7 bases match TRBD1. The CDR3 extends over 17 amino acids. Germline CDR1 reads SGHKS; CDR2 reads YYEKEE (reference sequence). V shed 2 bases and J 1 base; nucleotides not matched to a gene: 11. The CDR3 here is CASSFRTLQGENTEAFF. CDR3 bases: TGTGCCAGCAGCTTCCGAACCCTGCAGGGGGAGAACACTGAAGCTTTCTTT.

V is TRBV24-1 and J is TRBJ2-1; possibly TRBD1 for D (6 bases). Germline lookup yields CDR1 KGHDR and CDR2 SFDVKD. The CDR3 totals 13 residues. Trimming pared 6 bases from V and 8 bases from J, leaving 13 bases between. CDR3 bases: TGTGCCACCAGTCGATCGACAGGCGATGAGCAGTTCTTC. Translating gives CATSRSTGDEQFF.

The chain carries TRBV5-1 and TRBJ2-1, with TRBD2 identical over 10 bases. After removal of 0 bases from V and 0 bases from J, the junction contained 6 bases not matched to a gene. Germline V gene data show CDR1 as SGHRS and CDR2 as YFSETQ. The CDR3 consists of 18 residues. The CDR3 loop is CASSLVQRGGRSYNEQFF. The CDR3 DNA follows: TGCGCCAGCAGCTTGGTACAGCGGGGGGGTCGCTCCTACAATGAGCAGTTCTTC.

V gene TRBV7-9 combines with J gene TRBJ2-7; 7 bases line up with TRBD1. CDR3 length equals 15 residues. Unmatched junction bases numbered 2, after V lost 0 bases and J lost 0 bases. CDR1 SEHNR and CDR2 FQNEAQ come from the germline V gene (reference sequence). CDR3 nucleotide sequence: TGTGCCAGCAGCTTAGCACAGGGGAACTCCTACGAGCAGTACTTC. Residues: CASSLAQGNSYEQYF.

This clonotype was seen ten or more times. The rearrangement uses TRBV9 and TRBJ2-3; D is unresolved. The length of the CDR3 is 14 residues. Between the trimmed V and J ends, which lost 4 bases and 0 bases, there was a span of 9 bases. CDR1 is SGDLS, CDR2 YYNGEE, per germline. CDR3: CASSSRTSTDTQYF. The CDR3 bases are TGTGCCAGCAGCTCTCGTACTAGCACAGATACGCAGTATTTT.

The chain couples TRBV5-1 to TRBJ1-1; no definite D call. The V gene lost 4 bases and the J gene lost 3 bases, with 16 bases spanning the gap. The germline CDR1 and CDR2 sequences are SGHRS and YFSETQ. The CDR3 consists of 15 residues. CDR3 bases: TGCGCCAGCAGCCCTTGGGGAGGGAGTGACACTGAAGCTTTCTTT. It is translated as CASSPWGGSDTEAFF.

The J gene is TRBJ2-3, the V gene TRBV7-3; possible D gene TRBD2, 5 bases. CDR1 SGHTA and CDR2 FQGTGA come from the germline V gene. V lost 0 bases and J 4 bases, leaving 11 bases between the germline ends. CDR3 length: 15 amino acids. In DNA form, the CDR3 reads TGTGCCAGCAGCTTAACGCGGGTTGTGTCAGATACGCAGTATTTT. Translating gives CASSLTRVVSDTQYF.

The table lists this clonotype with a few counts. The J gene is TRBJ2-1, the V gene TRBV6-1; a possible D gene is TRBD2 (5 bases). Germline values: CDR1 MNHNS, CDR2 SASEGT. The V end was cut by 1 base, the J end by 9 bases, with 13 bases between. The CDR3 contains 14 residues. CDR3 loop: CASSEGRAWGEQFF. The CDR3 DNA reads as TGTGCCAGCAGTGAAGGGCGGGCGTGGGGTGAGCAGTTCTTC.